A selection of T cell receptor beta chains follows, all from one sample in a study of early T cells in non-severe SARS-CoV-2 infection. Each CDR3 protein is one row after TCRdb ran MiXCR on the 5' RACE reads. The sample lists some 100,000 distinct CDR3 sequences, 14% to 15% occurring once. The sequenced sample consisted of whole blood. These receptors were collected from an adult who was a healthcare worker with PCR-confirmed SARS-CoV-2 infection or an uninfected control (not recorded which). Both conserved end residues are part of each CDR3. The D gene is left open where the match is weak. Some rows have no size entry. The others give once, few or many, or a class for an expanded clone.

size	V	D	J	CDR3	DNA
few	TRBV2	TRBD1	TRBJ1-4	CASGGTVVREKLFF	TGTGCCAGCGGAGGGACAGTGGTACGGGAAAAACTGTTTTTT
.	TRBV6-6	.	TRBJ1-3	CASKPGYSGNTIYF	TGTGCCAGCAAACCCGGGTACTCTGGAAACACCATATATTTT
few	TRBV12-3/TRBV12-4	.	TRBJ2-3	CASSRTITDTQYF	TGTGCCAGCAGTCGGACTATCACAGATACGCAGTATTTT
few	TRBV5-5	TRBD1	TRBJ1-5	CASSTGGAGGLNQPQHF	TGTGCCAGCAGCACCGGCGGGGCAGGGGGCTTAAATCAGCCCCAGCATTTT
few	TRBV5-1	.	TRBJ1-1	CASSSQGSGAEAFF	TGCGCCAGCAGCTCACAGGGAAGCGGGGCTGAAGCTTTCTTT
.	TRBV28	TRBD1	TRBJ1-5	CASRNRGSNQPQHF	TGTGCCAGCAGAAACAGGGGGAGTAATCAGCCCCAGCATTTT
many	TRBV5-1	TRBD1	TRBJ2-1	CASSWNPGQGRGPSSYNEQFF	TGCGCCAGCAGCTGGAACCCGGGACAGGGTAGGGGACCGAGCTCCTACAATGAGCAGTTCTTC
.	TRBV27	.	TRBJ1-5	CASSLRDMGSNQPQHF	TGTGCCAGCAGTTTAAGGGACATGGGGAGCAATCAGCCCCAGCATTTT
.	TRBV5-1	.	TRBJ1-1	CASSLFDDGREAFF	TGCGCCAGCAGCTTGTTTGACGACGGGCGGGAAGCTTTCTTT
.	TRBV25-1	TRBD2	TRBJ2-5	CASSEVSRGRKETQYF	TGTGCCAGCAGTGAGGTTTCGCGGGGGAGGAAAGAGACCCAGTACTTC
.	TRBV7-8	TRBD1	TRBJ2-2	CASSFQRGPNTGELFF	TGTGCCAGCAGCTTTCAAAGGGGGCCTAACACCGGGGAGCTGTTTTTT
few	TRBV29-1	.	TRBJ1-2	CSVETPNYGYTF	TGCAGCGTTGAGACACCTAACTATGGCTACACCTTC
many	TRBV7-2	.	TRBJ2-6	CAVSGANVLTF	TGTGCAGTATCTGGGGCCAACGTCCTGACTTTC
.	TRBV10-1	.	TRBJ2-2	CASSRQSGDTGELFF	TGCGCCAGCAGTCGTCAGAGTGGTGACACCGGGGAGCTGTTTTTT
.	TRBV29-1	TRBD1	TRBJ1-2	CSVGDRPNYGYTF	TGCAGCGTGGGGGACAGGCCTAACTATGGCTACACCTTC
few	TRBV6-1	.	TRBJ2-3	CASSLDRQGDTQYF	TGTGCCAGCAGCCTTGACAGGCAAGGCGATACGCAGTATTTT
.	TRBV29-1	.	TRBJ1-1	CSAHNTEAFF	TGCAGCGCCCATAACACTGAAGCTTTCTTT
many	TRBV18	TRBD1	TRBJ2-3	CASSPNRGRSTDTQYF	TGTGCCAGCTCCCCTAACAGGGGGCGCAGCACAGATACGCAGTATTTT
many	TRBV27	TRBD1	TRBJ1-4	CASSSTGTNEKLFF	TGTGCCAGCAGTTCGACAGGGACTAATGAAAAACTGTTTTTT
.	TRBV12-3/TRBV12-4	TRBD1	TRBJ2-1	CASSRTGTGGSDEQFF	TGTGCCAGCAGCCGGACCGGGACAGGGGGCTCAGATGAGCAGTTCTTC
few	TRBV29-1	.	TRBJ2-5	CSVEGSVAKTQYF	TGCAGCGTTGAAGGGTCGGTAGCGAAGACCCAGTACTTC
.	TRBV12-3/TRBV12-4	.	TRBJ2-2	CASISGGGYSNTGELFF	TGTGCCAGCATCTCGGGCGGGGGCTACTCGAACACCGGGGAGCTGTTTTTT
.	TRBV27	.	TRBJ1-1	CASSFNMNTEAFF	TGTGCCAGCAGCTTTAATATGAACACTGAAGCTTTCTTT
.	TRBV21-1	.	TRBJ2-2	CASSKAPDRRGTGELFF	TGTGCCAGCAGCAAAGCTCCGGACAGACGAGGCACCGGGGAGCTGTTTTTT
.	TRBV9	.	TRBJ2-1	CASSVGGSSSYNEQFF	TGTGCCAGCAGCGTCGGTGGCTCCAGCTCCTACAATGAGCAGTTCTTC
many	TRBV30	.	TRBJ2-3	CAWSGLSTDTQYF	TGTGCCTGGAGCGGACTTTCCACAGATACGCAGTATTTT
.	TRBV7-6	.	TRBJ1-3	CASSRESGNTIYF	TGTGCCAGCAGTCGAGAATCTGGAAACACCATATATTTT
.	TRBV27	.	TRBJ1-6	CASSLSSGGGRTYNSPLHF	TGTGCCAGCAGTTTATCCTCGGGCGGGGGGCGCACCTATAATTCACCCCTCCACTTT
.	TRBV2	.	TRBJ1-2	CASSPRYGYTF	TGTGCCAGCAGTCCCCGATATGGCTACACCTTC
many	TRBV5-4	.	TRBJ2-2	CASSAASRTNTGELFF	TGTGCCAGCAGCGCTGCTAGCAGGACGAACACCGGGGAGCTGTTTTTT
few	TRBV10-2	.	TRBJ1-2	CASTSPHFSYTF	TGCGCCAGCACCTCACCACATTTTAGCTACACCTTC
few	TRBV20-1	TRBD1	TRBJ2-1	CSAFYYRGWNEQFF	TGCAGTGCTTTCTACTACAGGGGGTGGAATGAGCAGTTCTTC
few	TRBV29-1	.	TRBJ1-1	CSVVPERGGLYGNTEAFF	TGCAGCGTTGTTCCTGAGCGGGGAGGTCTATACGGGAACACTGAAGCTTTCTTT
.	TRBV6-2/TRBV6-3	TRBD1	TRBJ1-5	CASRPQGAGNQPQHF	TGTGCCAGCAGACCACAGGGGGCAGGCAATCAGCCCCAGCATTTT
few	TRBV30	.	TRBJ2-3	CAWSVLSGADTQYF	TGTGCCTGGAGTGTCCTTAGCGGCGCAGATACGCAGTATTTT
few	TRBV4-1	.	TRBJ1-2	CASSQEQGDYGYTF	TGCGCCAGCAGCCAGGAACAGGGAGACTATGGCTACACCTTC
few	TRBV9	TRBD2	TRBJ2-3	CASSVQAGSTDTQYF	TGTGCCAGCAGCGTACAAGCGGGGAGCACAGATACGCAGTATTTT
.	TRBV4-2	TRBD1	TRBJ2-5	CASSQDRDRGWETQYF	TGTGCCAGCAGCCAAGACAGGGACAGGGGTTGGGAGACCCAGTACTTC
.	TRBV29-1	.	TRBJ1-6	CSVDQDGVDHF	TGCAGCGTTGATCAAGACGGCGTAGACCACTTT
.	TRBV5-1	.	TRBJ2-3	CASSSGLTSTDTQYF	TGCGCCAGCAGCTCGGGACTGACTAGCACAGATACGCAGTATTTT
many	TRBV5-1	.	TRBJ2-5	CASSSGSYETQYF	TGCGCCAGCAGCTCGGGATCGTACGAGACCCAGTACTTC
few	TRBV5-5	.	TRBJ1-1	CASSYININTEAFF	TGTGCCAGCAGCTATATTAATATCAACACTGAAGCTTTCTTT
few	TRBV10-1	.	TRBJ2-5	CASSESKGGLSQETQYF	TGCGCCAGCAGTGAGTCGAAAGGAGGACTTTCCCAAGAGACCCAGTACTTC
.	TRBV10-2	TRBD1	TRBJ1-1	CTGGTGDITEAFF	TGCACCGGAGGGACAGGGGACATCACTGAAGCTTTCTTT
.	TRBV6-4	.	TRBJ2-1	CASKRDSSYNEQFF	TGTGCCAGCAAAAGGGATAGCTCCTACAATGAGCAGTTCTTC
few	TRBV29-1	.	TRBJ2-3	CSVASKLRDTQYF	TGCAGCGTTGCCTCCAAACTTCGCGATACGCAGTATTTT
many	TRBV10-3	TRBD1	TRBJ1-2	CAIRTGTGEKNGYTF	TGTGCCATCAGAACCGGGACAGGGGAGAAGAATGGCTACACCTTC
medium-sized	TRBV20-1	TRBD1	TRBJ1-3	CSAPHTGAGDTIYF	TGCAGTGCCCCTCACACAGGGGCCGGAGACACCATATATTTT
.	TRBV25-1	.	TRBJ2-2	CASSELRGARDGELFF	TGTGCCAGCAGTGAATTAAGAGGGGCAAGGGACGGGGAGCTGTTTTTT
few	TRBV7-6	.	TRBJ2-5	CASSLVASGTSFETQYF	TGTGCCAGCAGCTTAGTAGCAAGCGGGACATCCTTCGAGACCCAGTACTTC